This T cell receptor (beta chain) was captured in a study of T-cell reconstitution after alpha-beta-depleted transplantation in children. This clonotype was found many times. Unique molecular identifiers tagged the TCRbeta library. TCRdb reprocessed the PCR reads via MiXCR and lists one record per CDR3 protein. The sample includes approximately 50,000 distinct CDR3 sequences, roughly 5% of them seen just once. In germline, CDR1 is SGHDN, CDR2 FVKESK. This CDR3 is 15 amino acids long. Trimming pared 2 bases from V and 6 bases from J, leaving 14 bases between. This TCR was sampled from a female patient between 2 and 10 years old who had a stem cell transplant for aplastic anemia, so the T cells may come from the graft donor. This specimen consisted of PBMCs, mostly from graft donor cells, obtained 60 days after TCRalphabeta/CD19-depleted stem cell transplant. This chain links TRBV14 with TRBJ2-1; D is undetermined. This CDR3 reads CASSQTVVGFNEQFF. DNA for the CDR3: TGTGCCAGCAGCCAAACTGTGGTGGGGTTCAATGAGCAGTTCTTC.